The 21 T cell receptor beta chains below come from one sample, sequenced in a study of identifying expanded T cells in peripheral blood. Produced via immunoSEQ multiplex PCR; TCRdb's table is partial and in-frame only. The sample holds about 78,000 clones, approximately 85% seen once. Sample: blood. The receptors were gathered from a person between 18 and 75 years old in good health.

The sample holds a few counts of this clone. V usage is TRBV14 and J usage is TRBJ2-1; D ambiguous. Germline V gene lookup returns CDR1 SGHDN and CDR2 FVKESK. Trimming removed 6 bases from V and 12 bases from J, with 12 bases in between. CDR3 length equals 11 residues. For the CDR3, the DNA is TGTGCCAGCAGTCACGACGGCTGGCAGTTCTTC. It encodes CASSHDGWQFF.

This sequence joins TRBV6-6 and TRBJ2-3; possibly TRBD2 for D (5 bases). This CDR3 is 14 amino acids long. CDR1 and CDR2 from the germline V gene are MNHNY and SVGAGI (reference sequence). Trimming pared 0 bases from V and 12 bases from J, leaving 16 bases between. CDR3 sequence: CASSYSSVALAQYF. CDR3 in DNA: TGTGCCAGCAGTTACTCGAGCGTAGCTCTAGCACAGTATTTT.

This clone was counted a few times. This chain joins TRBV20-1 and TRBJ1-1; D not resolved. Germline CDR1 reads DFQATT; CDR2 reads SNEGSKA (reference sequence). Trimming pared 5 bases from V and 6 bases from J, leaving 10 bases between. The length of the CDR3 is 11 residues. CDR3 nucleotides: TGCAGTGCTTGTCAGAGTGCTGAAGCTTTCTTT. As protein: CSACQSAEAFF.

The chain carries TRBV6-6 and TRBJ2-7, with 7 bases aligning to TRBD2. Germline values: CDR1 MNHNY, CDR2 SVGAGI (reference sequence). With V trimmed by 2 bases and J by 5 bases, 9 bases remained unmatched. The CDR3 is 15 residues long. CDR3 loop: CASSYDSALADEQYF. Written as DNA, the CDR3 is TGTGCCAGCAGTTACGACTCGGCCCTAGCGGACGAGCAGTACTTC.

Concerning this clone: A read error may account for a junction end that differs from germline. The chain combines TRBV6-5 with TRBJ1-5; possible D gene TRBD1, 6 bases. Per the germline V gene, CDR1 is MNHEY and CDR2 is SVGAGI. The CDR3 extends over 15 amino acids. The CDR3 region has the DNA TGTGCCAACAGTTACTCGGTGGGGGCAATTCAGGCCCAGCATTTT. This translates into CANSYSVGAIQAQHF.

CDR3 DNA sequence: TGTGCCAGCAGTTTGCCTAGCGGGAGGGCCGACACCGGGGAGCTGTTTTTT. Its protein is CASSLPSGRADTGELFF. This rearrangement joins TRBV28 to TRBJ2-2; TRBD2 agrees at 12 bases. With 3 bases clipped from V and 3 bases from J, the junction kept 5 bases outside the gene matches. CDR3 size: 17 residues. Per the germline V gene, CDR1 is MDHEN and CDR2 is SYDVKM.

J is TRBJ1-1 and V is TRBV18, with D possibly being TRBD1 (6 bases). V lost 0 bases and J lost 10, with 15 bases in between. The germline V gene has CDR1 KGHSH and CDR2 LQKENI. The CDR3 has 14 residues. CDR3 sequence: CASSPPSTGGAAFF. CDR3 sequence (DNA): TGTGCCAGCTCACCACCATCAACGGGGGGGGCAGCTTTCTTT.

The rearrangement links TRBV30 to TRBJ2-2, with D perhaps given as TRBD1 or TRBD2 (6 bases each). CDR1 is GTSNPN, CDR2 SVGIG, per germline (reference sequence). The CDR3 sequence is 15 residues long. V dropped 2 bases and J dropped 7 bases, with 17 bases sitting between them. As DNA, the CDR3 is TGTGCCTGGAGTAGGGGCCCAGAGGGGGGCGGGGAGCTGTTTTTT. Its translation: CAWSRGPEGGGELFF.

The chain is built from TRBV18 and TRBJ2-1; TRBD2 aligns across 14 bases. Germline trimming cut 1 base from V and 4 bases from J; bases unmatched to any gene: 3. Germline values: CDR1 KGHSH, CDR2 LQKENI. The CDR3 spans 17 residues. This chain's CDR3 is CASSPRRLAGGYNEQFF. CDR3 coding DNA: TGTGCCAGCTCACCACGGCGACTAGCGGGGGGGTACAATGAGCAGTTCTTC.

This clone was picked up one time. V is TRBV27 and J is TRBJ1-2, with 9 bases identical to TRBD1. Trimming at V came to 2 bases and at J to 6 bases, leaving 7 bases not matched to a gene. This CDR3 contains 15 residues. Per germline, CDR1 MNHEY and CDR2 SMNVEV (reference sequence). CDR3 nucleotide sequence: TGTGCCAGCAGTTTAGCGGGGACAGGGAAAAATGGCTACACCTTC. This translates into CASSLAGTGKNGYTF.

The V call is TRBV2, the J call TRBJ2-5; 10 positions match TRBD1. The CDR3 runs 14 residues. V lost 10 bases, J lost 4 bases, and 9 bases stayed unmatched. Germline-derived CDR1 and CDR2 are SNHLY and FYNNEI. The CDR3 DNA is TGTGCCAACCTACTTCGGGACAGGGGAGAGACCCAGTACTTC. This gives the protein CANLLRDRGETQYF.

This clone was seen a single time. In DNA form, the CDR3 reads TGTGCCAGCAGTTTGGGACTTTCTCCCTCCTACGAGCAGTACTTC. Amino acids: CASSLGLSPSYEQYF. The V gene is TRBV27, the J gene TRBJ2-7; possible D gene TRBD2, 6 bases. The CDR3 is made up of 15 amino acids. Germline V gives CDR1 MNHEY, CDR2 SMNVEV (reference sequence). The V end lost 3 bases, the J end lost 0 bases, and 12 bases lay between the germline ends.

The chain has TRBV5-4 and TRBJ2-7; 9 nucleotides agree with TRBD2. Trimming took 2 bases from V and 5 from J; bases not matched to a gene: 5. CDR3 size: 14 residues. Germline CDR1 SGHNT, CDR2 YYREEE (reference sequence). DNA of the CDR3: TGTGCCAGCAGCTTTGTAGCGGGAGCGGACGAGCAGTACTTC. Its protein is CASSFVAGADEQYF. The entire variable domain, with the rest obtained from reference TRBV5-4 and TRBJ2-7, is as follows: ETGVTQSPTHLIKTRGQQVTLRCSSQSGHNTVSWYQQALGQGPQFIFQYYREEENGRGNFPPRFSGLQFPNYSSELNVNALELDDSALYLCASSFVAGADEQYFGPGTRLTVT.

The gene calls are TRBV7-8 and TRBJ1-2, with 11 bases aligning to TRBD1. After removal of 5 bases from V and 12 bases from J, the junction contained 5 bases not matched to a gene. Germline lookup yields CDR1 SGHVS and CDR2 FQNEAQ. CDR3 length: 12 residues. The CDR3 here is CASSPGQGANTF. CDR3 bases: TGTGCCAGCAGCCCAGGACAGGGGGCGAACACCTTC.

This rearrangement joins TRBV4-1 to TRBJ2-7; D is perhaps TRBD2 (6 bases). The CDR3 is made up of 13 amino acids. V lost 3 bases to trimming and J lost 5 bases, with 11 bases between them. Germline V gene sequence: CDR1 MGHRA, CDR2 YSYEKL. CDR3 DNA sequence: TGCGCCAGCAGCCAGACGGGACTTGACGAGCAGTACTTC. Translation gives CASSQTGLDEQYF.

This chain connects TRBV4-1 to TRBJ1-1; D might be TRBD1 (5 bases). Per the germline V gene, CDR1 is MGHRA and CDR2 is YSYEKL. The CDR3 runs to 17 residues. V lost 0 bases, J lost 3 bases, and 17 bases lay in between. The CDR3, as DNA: TGCGCCAGCAGCCAAGATTGGGCGAAAGGAGGGGACACTGAAGCTTTCTTT. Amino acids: CASSQDWAKGGDTEAFF.

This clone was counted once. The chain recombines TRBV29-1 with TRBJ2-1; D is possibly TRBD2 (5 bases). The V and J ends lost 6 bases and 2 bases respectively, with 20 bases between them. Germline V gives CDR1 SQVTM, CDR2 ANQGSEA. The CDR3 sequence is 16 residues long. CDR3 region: CSVGVRILGTYNEQFF. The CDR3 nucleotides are TGCAGCGTCGGGGTTCGCATTTTGGGTACCTACAATGAGCAGTTCTTC.

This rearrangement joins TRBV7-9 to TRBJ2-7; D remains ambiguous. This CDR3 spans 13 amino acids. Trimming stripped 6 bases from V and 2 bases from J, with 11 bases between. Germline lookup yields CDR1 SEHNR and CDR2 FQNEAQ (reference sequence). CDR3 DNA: TGTGCCAGCAGAAGCAGGTCCGCCTACGAGCAGTACTTC. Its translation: CASRSRSAYEQYF.

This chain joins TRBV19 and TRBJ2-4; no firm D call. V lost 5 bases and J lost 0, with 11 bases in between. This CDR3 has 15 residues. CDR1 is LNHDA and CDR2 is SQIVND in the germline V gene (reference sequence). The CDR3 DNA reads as TGTGCCAGTAGTTTCCCCGGTGAAGCCAAAAACATTCAGTACTTC. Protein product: CASSFPGEAKNIQYF.

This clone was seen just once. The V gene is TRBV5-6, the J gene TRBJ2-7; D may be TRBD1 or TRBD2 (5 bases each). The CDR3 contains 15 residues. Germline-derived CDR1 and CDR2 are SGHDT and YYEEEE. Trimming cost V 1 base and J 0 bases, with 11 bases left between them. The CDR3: CASSLRDPSSYEQYF. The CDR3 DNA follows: TGTGCCAGCAGCTTGCGGGACCCTAGCTCCTACGAGCAGTACTTC.

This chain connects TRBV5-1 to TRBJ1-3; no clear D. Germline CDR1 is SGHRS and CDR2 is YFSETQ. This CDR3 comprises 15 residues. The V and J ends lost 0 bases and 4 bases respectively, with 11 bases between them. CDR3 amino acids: CASSLEGQSGNTIYF. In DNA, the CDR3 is TGCGCCAGCAGCTTGGAAGGCCAGTCGGGAAACACCATATATTTT.